A selection of T cell receptor beta chains follows, all from one sample in a study of blood T cells in healthy people across ages. TCRdb called the 5' RACE reads again in MiXCR, with one record for every CDR3 protein. The table has 1.5 million to 2 million distinct CDR3 sequences, over 25% seen once. Specimen: blood. The receptors come from a woman in her twenties or thirties in good health. Both conserved end residues are trimmed from each CDR3.

cdr3_aa: ASSPTLGDSNEQF
v_call: TRBV7-6

cdr3_aa: ATSRTTGLGYGYT
v_call: TRBV15

cdr3_aa: ASSQDTWVTNEKLF
v_call: TRBV4-2

cdr3_aa: ASSFAAGGPQQY
v_call: TRBV5-1

cdr3_aa: ASGFRGTENGYT
v_call: TRBV6-5

cdr3_aa: ASSTRFRSTDTQY
v_call: TRBV7-2

cdr3_aa: SAGRQANQPQH
v_call: TRBV20-1

cdr3_aa: ATGEGTYNEQF
v_call: TRBV24-1

cdr3_aa: ASSENWLSTDTQY
v_call: TRBV10-1

cdr3_aa: ASSRVTEAF
v_call: TRBV11-1

cdr3_aa: ASRGGRYSYNEQF
v_call: TRBV7-2

cdr3_aa: ASSVVGQAHEQF
v_call: TRBV9

cdr3_aa: SVEDRAQETQY
v_call: TRBV29-1

cdr3_aa: TSSMPSTLYSGANVLT
v_call: TRBV19

cdr3_aa: AIRGDRYEQY
v_call: TRBV10-3

cdr3_aa: ASSEALVPTYEQY
v_call: TRBV2

cdr3_aa: ASSRGSGDNQPQH
v_call: TRBV4-1

cdr3_aa: ASSHAAGSNQPQH
v_call: TRBV3-1

cdr3_aa: SARSRGQSSYNSPLH
v_call: TRBV20-1

cdr3_aa: ASSYRGTGNSPLH
v_call: TRBV7-9

cdr3_aa: SAYPAGQPYYEQY
v_call: TRBV20-1

cdr3_aa: ASSLGDNTPTDTQY
v_call: TRBV5-5

cdr3_aa: ASSAGRTGNTGELF
v_call: TRBV10-1

cdr3_aa: ASSYSQGVNYEQY
v_call: TRBV6-5

cdr3_aa: ASSPPGSSYEQY
v_call: TRBV3-1

cdr3_aa: ASSLGLAGPPSTDTQY
v_call: TRBV5-1

cdr3_aa: ASRSGTGGLNTEAF
v_call: TRBV6-6

cdr3_aa: ATTQTGHQPQH
v_call: TRBV10-3

cdr3_aa: SVAPGWTQY
v_call: TRBV29-1

cdr3_aa: ASSHWVQISYEQY
v_call: TRBV4-1

cdr3_aa: SASDGTRAYNEQF
v_call: TRBV20-1

cdr3_aa: ASSRTLGGTEAF
v_call: TRBV3-1

cdr3_aa: ASSSQAGGPTDEQY
v_call: TRBV7-9

cdr3_aa: STGGADYEQY
v_call: TRBV29-1

cdr3_aa: ASSPTGGATREQY
v_call: TRBV7-9

cdr3_aa: ASSRNLPGAGYT
v_call: TRBV11-2

cdr3_aa: ASSQGAGIETQY
v_call: TRBV6-1